What follows are 18 T cell receptor beta chains derived from one specimen sequenced in a study of T-cell memory formation after mild COVID-19. TCRdb itself ran the 5' RACE reads through MiXCR, one entry per CDR3 protein. Here the sample spans 300,000 or so distinct CDR3 sequences, 15% to 20% being singletons. The sequenced sample was PBMCs or a T cell subset sorted from them (not recorded which). These TCRs come from a young man who had mild COVID-19 (a few samples of this study predate the infection). Cell type and time point are not known.

The rearrangement links TRBV27 to TRBJ1-2, with D unclear. The germline gives CDR1 MNHEY, CDR2 SMNVEV (reference sequence). Between the trimmed V and J ends, which lost 4 bases and 11 bases, there was a span of 11 bases. The CDR3 spans 11 residues. CDR3 region: CASSSDGRYTF. CDR3 in DNA: TGTGCCAGCAGTTCGGATGGTCGTTACACCTTC.

The rearrangement uses TRBV6-4 and TRBJ1-1; D is uncertain. This CDR3 has 14 residues. From germline, CDR1 is MRHNA and CDR2 SNTAGT. Trimming removed 6 bases at V and 4 bases at J, with 15 bases between. The CDR3 is CASRRAGESTEAFF. The CDR3 DNA sequence: TGTGCCAGCAGGAGGGCTGGGGAGAGCACTGAAGCTTTCTTT.

The CDR3 DNA sequence: TGCGCCAGCAGCCAACTAGACAGGGACCAAGAGACCCAGTACTTC. This gives the protein CASSQLDRDQETQYF. The chain uses TRBV4-1 and TRBJ2-5, with 7 bases lining up with TRBD1. CDR1 MGHRA and CDR2 YSYEKL come from the germline V gene. The CDR3 length is 15 residues. With V trimmed by 2 bases and J by 0 bases, 3 bases remained unmatched.

This clonotype was seen a few times. The rearrangement uses TRBV28 and TRBJ1-5; no firm D call. Germline loops: CDR1 MDHEN, CDR2 SYDVKM. The CDR3 covers 11 residues. The V gene lost 8 bases and the J gene lost 9 bases, with 11 bases spanning the gap. CDR3 coding DNA: TGTGCCAGCTCTGTCTTTCCGCCCCAGCATTTT. This sequence encodes CASSVFPPQHF.

CDR3 bases: TGTGCCAGCAGTTACCTAGCACAGGGTAATAATGAGCAGTTCTTC. Protein: CASSYLAQGNNEQFF. The chain links TRBV6-5 to TRBJ2-1; D may be TRBD1 (6 bases). Germline CDR1 and CDR2: MNHEY and SVGAGI. Between the trimmed V and J ends, which lost 2 bases and 7 bases, there was a span of 15 bases. This CDR3 has 15 amino acids.

The chain links TRBV5-5 to TRBJ1-1, with 7 bases lining up with TRBD1. The germline CDR1 and CDR2 sequences are SGHKS and YYEKEE (reference sequence). V gave up 4 bases and J gave up 4 bases; unmatched junction bases: 7. This CDR3 region has 14 residues. The CDR3: CASSLRGFGTEAFF. DNA for the CDR3: TGTGCCAGCAGCCTCAGGGGGTTCGGCACTGAAGCTTTCTTT. Looking up the rest from reference TRBV5-5 and TRBJ1-1 gives the full variable domain: DAGVTQSPTHLIKTRGQQVTLRCSPISGHKSVSWYQQVLGQGPQFIFQYYEKEERGRGNFPDRFSARQFPNYSSELNVNALLLGDSALYLCASSLRGFGTEAFFGQGTRLTVV.

The chain links TRBV29-1 to TRBJ1-1; D is unclear. CDR1 SQVTM and CDR2 ANQGSEA come from the germline V gene. The V end was cut by 4 bases, the J end by 7 bases, with 16 bases between. The CDR3 has 13 amino acids. CDR3 coding DNA: TGCAGCGTTGCGCGGGCCTTAAGTGGTGAAGCTTTCTTT. This gives the protein CSVARALSGEAFF.

This clonotype was observed a few times. The chain uses TRBV20-1 and TRBJ1-2; D possibly corresponds to TRBD1 (6 bases). CDR3 size: 12 residues. The V gene's germline CDR1 is DFQATT and CDR2 SNEGSKA (reference sequence). Between the trimmed V and J ends, which lost 3 bases and 5 bases, there was a span of 10 bases. Here the CDR3 DNA reads TGCAGTGCTAGGGACAGTCCTTATGGCTACACCTTC. It yields the protein CSARDSPYGYTF.

The chain is built from TRBV29-1 and TRBJ2-5; D unresolved. Germline loops: CDR1 SQVTM, CDR2 ANQGSEA. Trimming removed 0 bases from V and 5 bases from J, with 13 bases in between. The CDR3 is 14 amino acids. The CDR3 spells CSVEDGIQSETQYF. CDR3 DNA: TGCAGCGTTGAAGATGGGATACAGAGTGAGACCCAGTACTTC. The full variable domain, in which reference TRBV29-1 and TRBJ2-5 provide the parts outside the CDR3, is SAVISQKPSRDICQRGTSLTIQCQVDSQVTMMFWYRQQPGQSLTLIATANQGSEATYESGFVIDKFPISRPNLTFSTLTVSNMSPEDSSIYLCSVEDGIQSETQYFGPGTRLLVL.

The genes are TRBV10-3 and TRBJ1-2; no clear D. Germline-derived CDR1 and CDR2 are ENHRY and SYGVKD. The length of the CDR3 is 15 residues. V was clipped by 5 bases and J by 3 bases, with 16 bases between them. The CDR3: CAISPSHQPDYGYTF. The CDR3 coding sequence is TGTGCCATCAGTCCAAGCCATCAACCCGACTATGGCTACACCTTC.

The CDR3: CASSLRDRGRVGTEAFF. The CDR3 DNA sequence: TGCGCCAGCAGCCTCCGGGACAGGGGGCGTGTGGGCACTGAAGCTTTCTTT. V and J are TRBV4-1 and TRBJ1-1; TRBD1 agrees at 12 bases. The length of the CDR3 is 17 residues. Germline CDR1 is MGHRA and CDR2 is YSYEKL. Trimming took 4 bases from V and 4 from J; bases not matched to a gene: 10.

The sample holds a few counts of this clonotype. One end of the junction is discordant with germline, which a read error may explain. The chain carries TRBV4-3 and TRBJ2-2; weak D call: TRBD2 (6 bases). The germline V gene encodes CDR1 LGHNA and CDR2 YSLEER. CDR3 length: 16 amino acids. CDR3 DNA sequence: TGCGCCAGCAGCCAAGAGGCAGGGAGGAGCACCGGGGAGCTGATTTTT. It translates to CASSQEAGRSTGELIF.

In this sample, this clonotype turned up a few times. The chain has TRBV12-3 or TRBV12-4 and TRBJ2-2, with 7 bases identical to TRBD1. CDR3 size: 14 residues. V gave up 6 bases and J gave up 11 bases; unmatched junction bases: 12. The CDR3 bases are TGTGCCAGCAGCGATCCCGACAGGGAAGATGAGCTGTTTTTT. Protein: CASSDPDREDELFF.

This rearrangement joins TRBV1 to TRBJ1-5; the D call in the table, TRBD1, was not verified against the DNA. TRBV1 is designated a pseudogene. This CDR3 has 14 residues. The CDR3 is CTSPRDTGNQPQHF. For the CDR3, the DNA is TGCACCAGCCCCCGGGACACGGGCAATCAGCCCCAGCATTTT.

This clonotype appeared a few times. The chain uses TRBV5-1 and TRBJ2-7; 9 nucleotides line up with TRBD1. This CDR3 has 15 amino acids. J was trimmed by 5 bases and V by 6 bases; bases with no gene match: 12. CDR1 and CDR2 (germline): SGHRS, YFSETQ. The CDR3 reads CASTSTGGQGNEQYF. The CDR3 bases are TGCGCCAGCACCTCAACAGGGGGCCAAGGGAACGAGCAGTACTTC.

The chain has TRBV10-2 and TRBJ2-7, with a weak D call TRBD2 (6 bases). V lost 3 bases and J lost 4, with 7 bases in between. Looked up from germline, CDR1 is WSHSY and CDR2 is SAAADI. CDR3 size: 12 residues. CDR3 sequence reads: CASSDGGYEQYV. CDR3 in DNA: TGCGCCAGCAGTGACGGGGGTTACGAGCAGTACGTC.

This rearrangement joins TRBV15 to TRBJ1-4; D is perhaps TRBD1 (6 bases). Trimming pared 4 bases from V and 7 bases from J, leaving 16 bases between. This CDR3 has 15 amino acids. Germline V CDR1 and CDR2: LNHNV, YYDKDF (reference sequence). The CDR3 DNA sequence: TGTGCCACCAGCATTGGGGGGCCGGGGGGTGAAAAACTGTTTTTT. This translates into CATSIGGPGGEKLFF.

This clonotype was recorded at least ten times. The V call is TRBV7-9, the J call TRBJ1-2; perhaps TRBD1 as D (6 bases). The CDR3 consists of 14 residues. Trimming took off 1 base at V and 12 bases at J, with 18 bases between the two ends. Germline V gene lookup returns CDR1 SEHNR and CDR2 FQNEAQ (reference sequence). The CDR3 nucleotides are TGTGCCAGCAGCTTAGAGGGGGAAAGCTACCAGGACACCTTC. This encodes CASSLEGESYQDTF.